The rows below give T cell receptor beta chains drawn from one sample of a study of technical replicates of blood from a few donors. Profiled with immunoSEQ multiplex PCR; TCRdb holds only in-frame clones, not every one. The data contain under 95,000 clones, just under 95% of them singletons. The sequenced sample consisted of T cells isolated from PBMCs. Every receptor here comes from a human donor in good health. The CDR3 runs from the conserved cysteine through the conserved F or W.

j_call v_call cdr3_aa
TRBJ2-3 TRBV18 CASSPGQVTDTQYF
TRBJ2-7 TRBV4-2 CASSQGLAGPLISYEQYF
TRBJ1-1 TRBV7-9 CASSLQGPNTEAFF
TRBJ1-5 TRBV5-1 CASSWGTGESQPQHF
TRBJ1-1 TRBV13 CASSWQGTEAFF
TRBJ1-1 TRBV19 CASSILQGWDTEAFF
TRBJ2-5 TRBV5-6 CASSWGQGSSETQYF
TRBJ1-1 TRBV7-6 CASSWSGYGTEAFF
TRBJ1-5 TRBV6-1 CASSVPGQGYGNQPQHF
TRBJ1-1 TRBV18 CASSVGGTEAFF
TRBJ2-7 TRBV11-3 CASSLVPGQGVHEQYF
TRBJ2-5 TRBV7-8 CASSLGTSQETQYF
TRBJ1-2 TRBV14 CASSQGQGYGYTF
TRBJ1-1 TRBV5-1 CASGDTGGRNTEAFF
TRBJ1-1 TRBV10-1 CASSESTGQGRTEAFF
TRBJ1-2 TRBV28 CASRSAGFTIVGYGYTF
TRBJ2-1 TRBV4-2 CASSQEEAGSSYNEQFF
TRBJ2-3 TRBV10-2 CASSGPLGGGWTDTQYF
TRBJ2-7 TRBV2 CASGGRTYEQYF
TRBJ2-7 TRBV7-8 CASSSRRGRGSGGTYEQYF
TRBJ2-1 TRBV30 CAWRSYNEQFF
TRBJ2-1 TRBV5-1 CASSTLPGQGQEQFF
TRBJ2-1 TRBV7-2 CASSLVAGGYNEQFF
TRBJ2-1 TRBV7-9 CASSLLLAVVGSEQFF
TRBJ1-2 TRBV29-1 CSVDRGNYGYTF
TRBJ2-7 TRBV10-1 CASSASGTGSYEQYF
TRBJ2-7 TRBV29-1 CSVEISGASYEQYF
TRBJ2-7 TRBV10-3 CAISRPGQGAHEQYF
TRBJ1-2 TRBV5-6 CASSLFGDNYGYTF
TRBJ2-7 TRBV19 CASSIDGGLAGAYEQYF
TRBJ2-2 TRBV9 CASSVGDSNYLWNTGELFF
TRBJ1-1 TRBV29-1 CSGGRVNMNTEAFF
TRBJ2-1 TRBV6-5 CASRSTGEINNEQFF
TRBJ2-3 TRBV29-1 CSPGARVAGGPADTQYF
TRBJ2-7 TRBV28 CASSGTSGGYEQYF
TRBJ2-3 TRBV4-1 CASSGYSGRASTDTQYF
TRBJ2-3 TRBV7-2 CASSRTGGSTDTQYF
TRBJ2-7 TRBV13 CASSLGSDRSSSYEQYF
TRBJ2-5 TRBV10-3 CAISPRGGGETQYF
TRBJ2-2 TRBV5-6 CASSAIIRDRNTGELFF